Given below is one T cell receptor beta chain in context. The antigen remains undetermined. Distinct nucleotide sequences in the sample also encode this CDR3. This specimen comes from a study of cytomegalovirus exposure and HLA in healthy donors. Study-wide background: Most donors, 70% to 85% of over 350 genotyped, fell in the Caucasian-associated ancestry cluster.

Overall study results and limits: In a later analysis, an Asian-associated ancestry cluster reportedly showed fewer N-insertions than the roughly 730-donor mean.

The CDR3 sequence is 14 residues long. From germline, CDR1 is MNHNY and CDR2 SVGAGI (reference sequence). After removal of 2 bases from V and 4 bases from J, the junction contained 0 bases not matched to a gene. Researchers ran the PCR with 60 Vbeta and 13 Jbeta primers. Assay: immunoSEQ multiplex PCR; the TCRdb copy retains only in-frame clones and omits some. The sample carries under 130,000 clones, 74% recorded once. The V and J genes are TRBV6-6 and TRBJ1-3; 9 bases line up with TRBD1. Sequencing was done on a sample of PBMCs. This TCR came from a man aged 50-59 years in good health and CMV-seropositive. The CDR3 DNA is TGTGCCAGCAGTTACGGACAGGGGGGAAACACCATATATTTT. Translation: CASSYGQGGNTIYF.